Included here is one T cell receptor (beta chain) sequence, with context. The antigen is unknown. These data are taken from a study of cytomegalovirus exposure and HLA in healthy donors. About the research overall: Genotyping showed around four fifths of roughly 390 donors falling in the Caucasian-associated ancestry cluster. Study-level findings and limits: Reported performance of the classifier showed diagnosis of cytomegalovirus status with high specificity and sensitivity.

13 Jbeta primers and 60 Vbeta primers were used for the PCR. Libraries were prepared by immunoSEQ multiplex PCR; TCRdb keeps only in-frame clonotypes and omits some of them. The sample holds 55,000 to 65,000 clones; about 80% are singletons and the top ten take nearly 4%. The source of this sequence is a woman aged 40-49 years in good health and CMV-seronegative. Material: PBMCs.

The CDR3 DNA follows: TGTGCCAGCAGTTTCGGTGGGAGGTTCTCAGATACGCAGTATTTT. Translation: CASSFGGRFSDTQYF. The chain is built from TRBV28 and TRBJ2-3; a weak D match, TRBD2 (6 bases). Germline assignment: CDR1 MDHEN and CDR2 SYDVKM. V was trimmed by 3 bases and J by 4 bases, leaving 14 bases between them. The CDR3 is made up of 15 amino acids.